The next 30 T cell receptor beta chains were all read from a single sample in a study of shared clonotypes between healthy human individuals. Selected positively for CCR7 and CD45RO-negative, naive CD8 cells excluded terminally differentiated effector memory CD45RA+ cells. The table came from immunoSEQ multiplex PCR; TCRdb's copy has only in-frame clones and leaves some out. The sample includes approximately 810,000 clones, roughly 92% of them seen just once. Sequencing was performed on naive CD8+ T cells sorted from blood. Source of these receptors: a man aged 25-40 years in good health.

The CDR3 DNA is TGTGCCAGAAGGAAGGTCGGACAGGGGGCCAGGATAGGGAGAGTTGTAACCGGGGAGCTGTTTTTT. This translates into CARRKVGQGARIGRVVTGELFF. The chain is built from TRBV5-3 and TRBJ2-2; 11 bases match TRBD1. TRBV5-3 qualifies as an ORF whose function is uncertain. The J segment lost 5 bases and the V segment lost 5 bases, leaving 26 bases of the junction unmatched. The CDR3 is 22 amino acids.

The chain recombines TRBV25-1 with TRBJ2-7; 7 bases are shared with TRBD1. The CDR3 has 15 amino acids. V gave up 2 bases and J gave up 7 bases; unmatched junction bases: 11. Germline CDR1 MGHDK, CDR2 SYGVNS. The CDR3 region has the DNA TGTGCCAGCAGTGAAATCCGGACAGGCCCGGGGGAGCAGTACTTC. It is translated as CASSEIRTGPGEQYF.

The chain is built from TRBV28 and TRBJ2-7; unclear D gene. The length of the CDR3 is 12 residues. From germline, CDR1 is MDHEN and CDR2 SYDVKM. Trimming shortened V by 6 bases and J by 3 bases, and 9 bases separated the two germline ends. The CDR3 region has the DNA TGTGCCAGCAGCCGTGACAACTACGAGCAGTACTTC. The encoded protein is CASSRDNYEQYF.

This clone was counted once. V and J are TRBV15 and TRBJ2-7, with TRBD2 identical over 9 bases. This CDR3 spans 13 amino acids. Looked up from germline, CDR1 is LNHNV and CDR2 is YYDKDF (reference sequence). V lost 4 bases, J lost 7 bases, and 5 bases stayed unmatched. The CDR3 sequence: CATSNGLAKEQYF. The DNA for the CDR3 is TGTGCCACCAGCAACGGACTAGCGAAAGAGCAGTACTTC.

This clone was detected once. The V and J genes are TRBV7-6 and TRBJ2-3; D not resolved. Trimming took 5 bases from V and 6 from J, leaving 9 bases between them. Germline loops: CDR1 SGHVS, CDR2 FNYEAQ. The length of the CDR3 is 12 residues. CDR3 sequence: CASSADGDTQYF. The CDR3 DNA reads as TGTGCCAGCAGCGCTGATGGGGATACGCAGTATTTT.

The chain couples TRBV7-3 to TRBJ2-1; weak D call: TRBD1 (5 bases). The CDR3 is 13 residues long. V was trimmed by 5 bases and J by 4 bases, leaving 9 bases between them. Germline values: CDR1 SGHTA, CDR2 FQGTGA. The CDR3 reads CASSPAGYNEQFF. CDR3 coding DNA: TGTGCCAGCAGCCCCGCAGGGTACAATGAGCAGTTCTTC.

The rearrangement joins TRBV6-1 to TRBJ1-1; TRBD1 is a possible D gene (5 bases). The V gene's germline CDR1 is MNHNS and CDR2 SASEGT. V lost 4 bases, J lost 0 bases, and 6 bases lay in between. This CDR3 contains 13 residues. The CDR3 DNA is TGTGCCAGCAGTGCGGGGGTGAACACTGAAGCTTTCTTT. This gives the protein CASSAGVNTEAFF.

The rearrangement uses TRBV29-1 and TRBJ2-1, with TRBD2 matching 14 bases. The J segment lost 1 base and the V segment lost 5 bases, leaving 4 bases of the junction unmatched. The germline V gene has CDR1 SQVTM and CDR2 ANQGSEA. CDR3 size: 16 residues. Written as DNA, the CDR3 is TGCAGCGTTCAGGGACTAGCGGGAGTGTCCTACAATGAGCAGTTCTTC. This sequence encodes CSVQGLAGVSYNEQFF.

The V call is TRBV5-4, the J call TRBJ2-5, with D possibly being TRBD2 (6 bases). The V gene lost 4 bases and the J gene lost 4 bases, with 23 bases spanning the gap. This CDR3 contains 17 residues. CDR1 and CDR2 (germline): SGHNT, YYREEE (reference sequence). The CDR3 spells CASSEFIGRGFIETQYF. As DNA, the CDR3 is TGTGCCAGCAGCGAATTTATCGGGAGAGGGTTCATAGAGACCCAGTACTTC. The entire variable domain, with the rest obtained from reference TRBV5-4 and TRBJ2-5, is as follows: ETGVTQSPTHLIKTRGQQVTLRCSSQSGHNTVSWYQQALGQGPQFIFQYYREEENGRGNFPPRFSGLQFPNYSSELNVNALELDDSALYLCASSEFIGRGFIETQYFGPGTRLLVL.

The CDR3 sequence is CASRVGSFYEQYF. The CDR3 bases are TGTGCCAGCAGGGTCGGCAGCTTCTACGAGCAGTACTTC. The gene calls are TRBV6-5 and TRBJ2-7; D is unclear. V lost 6 bases and J 3 bases, leaving 12 bases between the germline ends. The length of the CDR3 is 13 residues. Germline-derived CDR1 and CDR2 are MNHEY and SVGAGI.

The genes are TRBV7-2 and TRBJ2-3, with unresolved D. V lost 2 bases, J lost 1 base, and 10 bases lay in between. The CDR3 has 15 amino acids. CDR1 is SGHTA, CDR2 FQGNSA, per germline. The CDR3 sequence: CASSLSNSGTDTQYF. The CDR3 coding sequence is TGTGCCAGCAGCTTATCTAACAGCGGCACAGATACGCAGTATTTT.

This clone was observed a single time. The J gene is TRBJ2-7, the V gene TRBV11-2; 11 bases agree with TRBD2. There are 17 residues in the CDR3. The ends lost 5 bases at V and 2 bases at J; junction bases unmatched: 11. Germline V gives CDR1 SGHAT, CDR2 FQNNGV. The CDR3 nucleotides are TGTGCCAGCAGCCCCAACCGAGGGACTAGCGGAGCCTACGAGCAGTACTTC. It yields the protein CASSPNRGTSGAYEQYF.

The chain carries TRBV30 and TRBJ2-7; tentative D call: TRBD1 (6 bases). CDR1 is GTSNPN and CDR2 is SVGIG in the germline V gene (reference sequence). This CDR3 is built from 13 residues. Trimming pared 3 bases from V and 3 bases from J, leaving 12 bases between. The CDR3 coding sequence is TGTGCCTGGAGGGGGGCTCATGTCTACGAGCAGTACTTC. This codes for CAWRGAHVYEQYF.

The V and J genes are TRBV2 and TRBJ2-1; no reliable D call. The CDR3 contains 12 residues. V was clipped by 7 bases and J by 4 bases, with 8 bases between them. In germline, CDR1 is SNHLY, CDR2 FYNNEI. As DNA, the CDR3 is TGTGCCAGCAAGAAATCATACAATGAGCAGTTCTTC. Translation gives CASKKSYNEQFF.

The V gene is TRBV4-3, the J gene TRBJ2-1; D uncertain. Germline values: CDR1 LGHNA, CDR2 YSLEER. This CDR3 spans 17 amino acids. V was cut by 0 bases and J by 0 bases, with 12 bases left in between. The CDR3 nucleotides are TGCGCCAGCAGCCAAGATATGCCCCAAAGCTCCTACAATGAGCAGTTCTTC. Protein: CASSQDMPQSSYNEQFF.

The J gene is TRBJ2-5, the V gene TRBV4-1; 12 positions agree with TRBD2. Germline CDR1 and CDR2: MGHRA and YSYEKL. CDR3 length: 16 amino acids. Losses at the gene ends were 3 bases for V and 4 bases for J; bases not matched to a gene: 6. DNA for the CDR3: TGCGCCAGCAGCCAGACTCCGGGACTAGCGGGAGAGACCCAGTACTTC. It yields the protein CASSQTPGLAGETQYF.

The chain employs TRBV6-5 and TRBJ1-4, with no clear D. This CDR3 contains 12 residues. The germline V and J ends were trimmed by 4 bases and 5 bases, with 5 bases remaining between them. Looked up from germline, CDR1 is MNHEY and CDR2 is SVGAGI. CDR3 sequence (DNA): TGTGCCAGCAGTTCGGGGAATGAAAAACTGTTTTTT. Translation gives CASSSGNEKLFF.

J is TRBJ2-3 and V is TRBV9, with 7 positions matching TRBD2. The V gene end was trimmed by 7 bases and the J gene end by 1 base; junction bases not matched to a gene: 9. Germline CDR1 reads SGDLS; CDR2 reads YYNGEE. The CDR3 runs to 15 residues. CDR3 bases: TGTGCCAGCGGACTGGGGGAGGGAGGCACAGATACGCAGTATTTT. It encodes CASGLGEGGTDTQYF.

The chain combines TRBV15 with TRBJ2-3; no clear D gene. The CDR3 has 12 residues. Germline loops: CDR1 LNHNV, CDR2 YYDKDF (reference sequence). V dropped 1 base and J dropped 1 base, with 0 bases sitting between them. The CDR3 reads CATSRGTDTQYF. The CDR3 DNA reads as TGTGCCACCAGCAGAGGCACAGATACGCAGTATTTT.

The chain couples TRBV9 to TRBJ2-2; 7 positions agree with TRBD2. The ends lost 6 bases at V and 7 bases at J; junction bases unmatched: 6. The germline V gene has CDR1 SGDLS and CDR2 YYNGEE. This CDR3 region has 13 residues. The DNA of the CDR3 is TGTGCCAGCAAAACGGGAGGCGACGGGGAGCTGTTTTTT. Translation: CASKTGGDGELFF.

J is TRBJ1-1 and V is TRBV28; no definite D call. The CDR3 has 16 residues. Germline-derived CDR1 and CDR2 are MDHEN and SYDVKM. V was clipped by 0 bases and J by 3 bases, with 14 bases between them. CDR3 coding DNA: TGTGCCAGCAGTTTATGGTCCGAATGGTTGGACACTGAAGCTTTCTTT. It translates to CASSLWSEWLDTEAFF.

Turning to this clone: This specimen includes other DNA sequences encoding the same CDR3. The chain couples TRBV27 to TRBJ2-7; D is ambiguous. The CDR3 totals 14 residues. The V end was cut by 2 bases, the J end by 2 bases, with 10 bases between. Germline V lookup: CDR1 MNHEY, CDR2 SMNVEV (reference sequence). The CDR3 DNA is TGTGCCAGCAGTTTAGGGTCGAGAACCTACGAGCAGTACTTC. Translation gives CASSLGSRTYEQYF.

In this sample, this clone turned up a few times. The chain couples TRBV29-1 to TRBJ2-1; 14 nucleotides agree with TRBD2. Germline CDR1 reads SQVTM; CDR2 reads ANQGSEA. The CDR3 runs 15 residues. Losses at the gene ends were 7 bases for V and 6 bases for J; bases not matched to a gene: 8. The CDR3 nucleotides read TGCAGCGCTTATGGACTAGCGGGAGGTCTCAATGAGCAGTTCTTC. As protein: CSAYGLAGGLNEQFF.

The chain employs TRBV9 and TRBJ2-3, with 9 positions matching TRBD2. The CDR3 runs 15 residues. Germline CDR1 is SGDLS and CDR2 is YYNGEE. The J segment lost 3 bases and the V segment lost 3 bases, leaving 5 bases of the junction unmatched. The chain's CDR3 is CASSEGTSRTDTQYF. The CDR3 DNA sequence: TGTGCCAGCAGCGAAGGGACTAGCCGGACAGATACGCAGTATTTT.

The chain employs TRBV28 and TRBJ1-2; maybe TRBD1 (6 bases). Trimming pared 3 bases from V and 6 bases from J, leaving 11 bases between. Germline V gene sequence: CDR1 MDHEN, CDR2 SYDVKM. The CDR3 has 13 residues. The CDR3 spells CASSFQGWDGYTF. The CDR3 DNA follows: TGTGCCAGCAGTTTCCAGGGGTGGGATGGCTACACCTTC.

The rearrangement links TRBV5-5 to TRBJ1-5; D is unclear. V was cut by 4 bases and J by 3 bases, with 17 bases left in between. The CDR3 length is 16 residues. The germline V gene has CDR1 SGHKS and CDR2 YYEKEE (reference sequence). The CDR3 loop reads CASSPHSSATNQPQHF. The CDR3 bases are TGTGCCAGCAGCCCCCACTCCAGTGCAACCAATCAGCCCCAGCATTTT. The full variable domain, its missing parts supplied by reference TRBV5-5 and TRBJ1-5, is DAGVTQSPTHLIKTRGQQVTLRCSPISGHKSVSWYQQVLGQGPQFIFQYYEKEERGRGNFPDRFSARQFPNYSSELNVNALLLGDSALYLCASSPHSSATNQPQHFGDGTRLSIL.

The rearrangement links TRBV7-8 to TRBJ1-1; 10 nucleotides agree with TRBD1. The CDR3 is made up of 20 amino acids. Looked up from germline, CDR1 is SGHVS and CDR2 is FQNEAQ. Trimming took 5 bases from V and 0 from J; bases not matched to a gene: 18. CDR3 sequence reads: CASSVAGTGERMGMNTEAFF. The CDR3 nucleotides are TGTGCCAGCAGCGTGGCCGGGACAGGGGAGCGGATGGGCATGAACACTGAAGCTTTCTTT.

This sequence joins TRBV5-6 and TRBJ2-2; 11 nucleotides align to TRBD2. Trimming took 4 bases from V and 6 from J; bases not matched to a gene: 8. Germline loops: CDR1 SGHDT, CDR2 YYEEEE. There are 16 residues in the CDR3. CDR3 loop: CASSGRLAGRAGELFF. The DNA of the CDR3 is TGTGCCAGCAGCGGACGACTAGCGGGAAGGGCCGGGGAGCTGTTTTTT. Based on the CDR3 plus reference TRBV5-6 and TRBJ2-2, the full variable domain is DAGVTQSPTHLIKTRGQQVTLRCSPKSGHDTVSWYQQALGQGPQFIFQYYEEEERQRGNFPDRFSGHQFPNYSSELNVNALLLGDSALYLCASSGRLAGRAGELFFGEGSRLTVL.

This clone was picked up one time. The gene calls are TRBV28 and TRBJ2-3, with 12 bases aligning to TRBD2. Per germline, CDR1 MDHEN and CDR2 SYDVKM. The CDR3 covers 18 residues. V was clipped by 5 bases and J by 2 bases; unmatched bases: 11. The CDR3 DNA reads TGTGCCAGCAGTACCCCTTTTAGACTAGCGGGAGCCACAGATACGCAGTATTTT. It codes for CASSTPFRLAGATDTQYF.

This rearrangement joins TRBV28 to TRBJ1-1; D perhaps matches TRBD1 (6 bases). Germline CDR1 is MDHEN and CDR2 is SYDVKM. Trimming removed 5 bases from V and 7 bases from J, with 26 bases in between. The CDR3 covers 17 residues. The CDR3 protein is CASSDRIDGGGEREAFF. The CDR3 bases are TGTGCCAGCAGTGACAGAATCGACGGAGGGGGGGAACGTGAAGCTTTCTTT.